The 8 T cell receptor beta chains in this list originate from one sample, sequenced in a study of shared clonotypes between healthy human individuals. Naivety among CD8 cells was defined by CD45RO negativity and positive CCR7 selection, thereby excluding terminally differentiated effector memory CD45RA+ cells. TCRdb keeps only in-frame clones here, not all; method: immunoSEQ multiplex PCR. The sample yields around 2.1 million clones, more than 85% seen once. Sequenced material: naive CD8+ T cells from PBMCs. These receptors came from a man younger than 35 in good health. Some clones in this sample may be carry-over from other donors' samples.

The rearrangement joins TRBV11-2 to TRBJ2-4, with TRBD2 matching 14 bases. This CDR3 comprises 19 residues. CDR1 and CDR2 (germline): SGHAT, FQNNGV. With V trimmed by 4 bases and J by 0 bases, 8 bases remained unmatched. Here the CDR3 reads CASSYTGTSGSIAKNIQYF. CDR3 sequence (DNA): TGTGCCAGCAGCTATACCGGGACTAGCGGGAGTATAGCCAAAAACATTCAGTACTTC.

This chain uses TRBV6-1 with TRBJ2-7; the D gene is possibly TRBD2 (6 bases). The ends were cut back, 6 bases at V and 6 bases at J, with 9 bases in the middle. This CDR3 is built from 11 residues. From germline, CDR1 is MNHNS and CDR2 SASEGT. This chain's CDR3 is CASRGGFEQYF. The CDR3 DNA sequence: TGTGCCAGCAGGGGAGGTTTCGAGCAGTACTTC.

To note about this clone: Other DNA variants within this sample encode the same CDR3. The J gene is TRBJ2-1, the V gene TRBV4-3, with D hard to call. V was clipped by 0 bases and J by 3 bases, with 3 bases between them. Germline values: CDR1 LGHNA, CDR2 YSLEER. The CDR3 length is 13 residues. DNA for the CDR3: TGCGCCAGCAGCCAAGACTTCTACAATGAGCAGTTCTTC. This encodes CASSQDFYNEQFF.

V gene TRBV7-9 combines with J gene TRBJ2-1; no clear D gene. Germline V gene sequence: CDR1 SEHNR, CDR2 FQNEAQ (reference sequence). V shed 1 base and J shed 1 base, with 5 bases lying between them. This CDR3 has 14 amino acids. DNA for the CDR3: TGTGCCAGCAGCTTAGTTAGGTCCTACAATGAGCAGTTCTTC. Its translation: CASSLVRSYNEQFF.

The chain couples TRBV28 to TRBJ2-7; weak D call: TRBD2 (6 bases). The V and J ends lost 10 bases and 1 base respectively, with 8 bases between them. Germline-derived CDR1 and CDR2 are MDHEN and SYDVKM. CDR3 size: 11 residues. CDR3 region: CATGVSYEQYF. In DNA form, the CDR3 reads TGTGCCACGGGGGTATCCTACGAGCAGTACTTC.

The chain links TRBV27 to TRBJ2-1, with a tentative D call TRBD2 (6 bases). CDR3 length: 17 amino acids. Germline CDR1 MNHEY, CDR2 SMNVEV (reference sequence). V dropped 6 bases and J dropped 4 bases, with 22 bases sitting between them. CDR3 loop: CASSPFPWRGMYNEQFF. The CDR3 bases are TGTGCCAGCAGCCCTTTCCCCTGGCGGGGAATGTACAATGAGCAGTTCTTC.

This chain uses TRBV7-7 with TRBJ2-7; a weak D match, TRBD2 (6 bases). This CDR3 has 13 residues. Germline V gives CDR1 SSHAT, CDR2 FNYEAQ (reference sequence). Trimming cost V 5 bases and J 2 bases, with 10 bases left between them. The CDR3 bases are TGTGCCAGCAGCCCCGGGAGAACCTACGAGCAGTACTTC. Residues: CASSPGRTYEQYF.

The chain links TRBV19 to TRBJ2-7; maybe TRBD1 (7 bases). V lost 3 bases, J lost 3 bases, and 9 bases lay in between. CDR1 is LNHDA, CDR2 SQIVND, per germline (reference sequence). This CDR3 contains 13 residues. This CDR3 reads CASSIQGGYEQYF. The CDR3 region has the DNA TGTGCCAGTAGTATCCAGGGGGGCTACGAGCAGTACTTC. The variable domain in full, completed from reference TRBV19 and TRBJ2-7, reads DGGITQSPKYLFRKEGQNVTLSCEQNLNHDAMYWYRQDPGQGLRLIYYSQIVNDFQKGDIAEGYSVSREKKESFPLTVTSAQKNPTAFYLCASSIQGGYEQYFGPGTRLTVT.